A single T cell receptor (beta chain) is shown here with its context. Its antigen is as yet unknown. These data come from a study of PD-L1 blockade in urothelial cancer. Looking at the study overall: About 90% of the roughly 29 patients were men who had bladder-origin urothelial cancer. Blood yielded a median of around 150,000 T cells per sample. Findings of the study overall: Patients with below-median pretreatment blood clonality survived longer.

The sample's time point: pretreatment peripheral blood. All patients carried locally advanced or metastatic urothelial carcinoma. Here immunoSEQ multiplex PCR was the method, and the copy in TCRdb shows in-frame clones only, minus some. The table shows 35,000 or so clones, with nearly 85% occurring only once. This CDR3 region has 14 residues. The germline CDR1 and CDR2 sequences are LNHDA and SQIVND (reference sequence). V lost 3 bases and J 2 bases, leaving 7 bases between the germline ends. The sequences come from PBMCs, collected around atezolizumab (anti-PD-L1) treatment. The chain couples TRBV19 to TRBJ2-2, with D maybe TRBD2 (6 bases). The clonotype originates from a man aged 60 to 75 with urothelial cancer. CDR3 sequence (DNA): TGTGCCAGTAGTATGGAGGGTAACACCGGGGAGCTGTTTTTT. As protein: CASSMEGNTGELFF.